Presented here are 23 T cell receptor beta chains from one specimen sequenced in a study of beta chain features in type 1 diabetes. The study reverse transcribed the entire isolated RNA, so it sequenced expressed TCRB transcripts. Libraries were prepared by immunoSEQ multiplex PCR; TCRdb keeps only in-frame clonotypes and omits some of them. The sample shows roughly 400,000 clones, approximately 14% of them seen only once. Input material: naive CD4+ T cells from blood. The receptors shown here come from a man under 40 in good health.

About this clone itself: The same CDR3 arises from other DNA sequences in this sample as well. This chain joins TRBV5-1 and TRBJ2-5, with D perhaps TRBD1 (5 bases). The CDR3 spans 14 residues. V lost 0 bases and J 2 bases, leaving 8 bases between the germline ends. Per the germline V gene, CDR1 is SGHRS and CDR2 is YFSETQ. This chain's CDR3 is CASSLEAGQETQYF. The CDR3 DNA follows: TGCGCCAGCAGCTTGGAGGCAGGGCAAGAGACCCAGTACTTC.

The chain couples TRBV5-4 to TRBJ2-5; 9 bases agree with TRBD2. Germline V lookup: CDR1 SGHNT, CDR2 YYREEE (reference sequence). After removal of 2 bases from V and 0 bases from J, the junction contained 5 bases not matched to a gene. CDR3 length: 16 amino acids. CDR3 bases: TGTGCCAGCAGCTTACTAAGCGGGGGGCACCAAGAGACCCAGTACTTC. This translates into CASSLLSGGHQETQYF. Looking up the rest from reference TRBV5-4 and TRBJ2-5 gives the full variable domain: ETGVTQSPTHLIKTRGQQVTLRCSSQSGHNTVSWYQQALGQGPQFIFQYYREEENGRGNFPPRFSGLQFPNYSSELNVNALELDDSALYLCASSLLSGGHQETQYFGPGTRLLVL.

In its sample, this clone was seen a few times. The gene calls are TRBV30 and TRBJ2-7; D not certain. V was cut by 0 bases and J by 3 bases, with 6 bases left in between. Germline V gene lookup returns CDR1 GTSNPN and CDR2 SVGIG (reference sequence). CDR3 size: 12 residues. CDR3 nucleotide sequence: TGTGCCTGGAGTGTAAAGGGCTACGAGCAGTACGTC. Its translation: CAWSVKGYEQYV.

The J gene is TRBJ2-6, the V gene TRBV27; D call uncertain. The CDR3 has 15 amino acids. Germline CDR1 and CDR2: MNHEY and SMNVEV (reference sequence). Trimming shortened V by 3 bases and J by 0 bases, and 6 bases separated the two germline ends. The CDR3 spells CASSFELSGANVLTF. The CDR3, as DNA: TGTGCCAGCAGTTTTGAGCTCTCTGGGGCCAACGTCCTGACTTTC.

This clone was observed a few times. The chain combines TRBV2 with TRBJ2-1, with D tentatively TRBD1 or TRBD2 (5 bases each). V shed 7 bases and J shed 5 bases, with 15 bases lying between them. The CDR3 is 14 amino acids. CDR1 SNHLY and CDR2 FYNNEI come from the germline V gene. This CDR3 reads CASIPGDRNNEQFF. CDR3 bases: TGTGCCAGCATACCCGGGGACCGTAACAATGAGCAGTTCTTC.

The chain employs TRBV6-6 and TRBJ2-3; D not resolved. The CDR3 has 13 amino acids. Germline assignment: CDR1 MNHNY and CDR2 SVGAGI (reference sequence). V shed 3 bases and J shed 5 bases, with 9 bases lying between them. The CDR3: CASSYKGQDTQYF. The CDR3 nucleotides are TGTGCCAGCAGTTATAAAGGGCAAGATACGCAGTATTTT.

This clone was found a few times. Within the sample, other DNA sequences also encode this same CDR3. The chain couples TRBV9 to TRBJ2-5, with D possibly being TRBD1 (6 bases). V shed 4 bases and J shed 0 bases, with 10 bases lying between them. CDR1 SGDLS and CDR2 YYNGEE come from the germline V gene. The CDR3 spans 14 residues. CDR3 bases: TGTGCCAGCAGCCCAACAGGGTACCAAGAGACCCAGTACTTC. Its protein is CASSPTGYQETQYF.

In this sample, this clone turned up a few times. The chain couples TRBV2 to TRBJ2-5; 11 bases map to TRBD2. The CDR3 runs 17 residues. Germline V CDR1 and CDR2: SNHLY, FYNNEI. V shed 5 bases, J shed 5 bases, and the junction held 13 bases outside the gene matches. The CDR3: CASSRRLAGTRRETQYF. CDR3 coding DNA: TGTGCCAGCAGTCGACGACTAGCGGGGACCCGCCGGGAGACCCAGTACTTC.

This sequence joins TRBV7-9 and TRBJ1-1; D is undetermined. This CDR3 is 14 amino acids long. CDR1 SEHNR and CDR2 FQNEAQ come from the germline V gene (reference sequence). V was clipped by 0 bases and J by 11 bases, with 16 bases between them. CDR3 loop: CASSLARDGVSAFF. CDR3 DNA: TGTGCCAGCAGCTTAGCGCGGGATGGGGTTTCGGCTTTCTTT.

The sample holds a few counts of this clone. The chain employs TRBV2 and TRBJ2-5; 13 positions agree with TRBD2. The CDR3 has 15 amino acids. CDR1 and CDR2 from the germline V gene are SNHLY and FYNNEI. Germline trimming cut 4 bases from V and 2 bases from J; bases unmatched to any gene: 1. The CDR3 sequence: CASSGLAGGQETQYF. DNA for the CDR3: TGTGCCAGCAGTGGACTAGCGGGGGGACAAGAGACCCAGTACTTC.

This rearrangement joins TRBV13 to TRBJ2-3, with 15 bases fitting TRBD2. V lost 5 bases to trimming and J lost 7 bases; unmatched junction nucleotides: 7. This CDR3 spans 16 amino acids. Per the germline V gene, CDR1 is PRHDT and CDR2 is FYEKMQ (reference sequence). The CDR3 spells CASSTGLAGGGNTQYF. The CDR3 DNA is TGTGCCAGCAGCACGGGACTAGCGGGAGGCGGAAATACGCAGTATTTT.

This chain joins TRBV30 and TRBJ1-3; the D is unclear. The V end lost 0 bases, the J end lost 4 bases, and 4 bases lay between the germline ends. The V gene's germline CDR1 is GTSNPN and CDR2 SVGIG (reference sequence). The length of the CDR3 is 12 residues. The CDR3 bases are TGTGCCTGGAGTGTAACGGGAAACACCATATATTTT. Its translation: CAWSVTGNTIYF.

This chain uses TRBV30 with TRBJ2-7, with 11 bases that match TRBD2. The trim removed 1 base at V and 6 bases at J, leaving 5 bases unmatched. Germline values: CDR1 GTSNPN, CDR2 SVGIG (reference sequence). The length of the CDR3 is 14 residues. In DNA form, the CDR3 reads TGTGCCTGGAGTGCCCTAGCGGGAGGAGGCGAGCAGTACGTC. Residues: CAWSALAGGGEQYV.

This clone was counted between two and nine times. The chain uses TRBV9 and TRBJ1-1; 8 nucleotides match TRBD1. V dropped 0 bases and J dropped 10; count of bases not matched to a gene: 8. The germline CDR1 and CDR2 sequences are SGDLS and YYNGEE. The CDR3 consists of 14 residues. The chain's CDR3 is CASSVGWDRSLAFF. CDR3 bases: TGTGCCAGCAGCGTAGGTTGGGACAGGTCGTTAGCTTTCTTT.

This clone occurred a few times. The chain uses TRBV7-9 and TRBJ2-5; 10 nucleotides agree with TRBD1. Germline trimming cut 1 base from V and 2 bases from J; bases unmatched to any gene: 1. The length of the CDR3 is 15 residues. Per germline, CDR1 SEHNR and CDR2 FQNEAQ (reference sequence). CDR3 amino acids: CASSLGDRGQETQYF. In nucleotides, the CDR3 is TGTGCCAGCAGCTTAGGGGACAGGGGTCAAGAGACCCAGTACTTC.

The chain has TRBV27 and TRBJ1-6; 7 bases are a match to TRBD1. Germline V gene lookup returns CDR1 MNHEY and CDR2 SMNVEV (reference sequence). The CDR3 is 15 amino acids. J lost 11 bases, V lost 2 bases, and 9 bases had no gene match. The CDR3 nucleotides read TGTGCCAGCAGTTTAGAGGGGGCTGAAATGGCACCCCTCCACTTT. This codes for CASSLEGAEMAPLHF.

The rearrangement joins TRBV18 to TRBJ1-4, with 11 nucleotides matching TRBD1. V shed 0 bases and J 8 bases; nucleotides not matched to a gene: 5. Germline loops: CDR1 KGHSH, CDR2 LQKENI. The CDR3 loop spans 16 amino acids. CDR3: CASSPPGQGGKEKLFF. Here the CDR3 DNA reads TGTGCCAGCTCACCACCGGGACAGGGGGGAAAAGAAAAACTGTTTTTT.

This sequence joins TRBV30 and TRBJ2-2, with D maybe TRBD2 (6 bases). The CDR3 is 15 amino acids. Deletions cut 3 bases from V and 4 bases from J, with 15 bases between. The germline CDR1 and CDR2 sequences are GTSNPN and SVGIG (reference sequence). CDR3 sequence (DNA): TGTGCCTGGAGCGCGGTAGCGCGGGGCACCGGGGAGCTGTTTTTT. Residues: CAWSAVARGTGELFF.

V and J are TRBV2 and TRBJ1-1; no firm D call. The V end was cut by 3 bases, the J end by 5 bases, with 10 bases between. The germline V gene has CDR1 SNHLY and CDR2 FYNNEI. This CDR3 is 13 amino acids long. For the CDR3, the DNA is TGTGCCAGCAGTGATGGGGAGGGAACTGAAGCTTTCTTT. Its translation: CASSDGEGTEAFF.

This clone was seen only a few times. CDR3 loop: CASRKEAGNTIYF. The CDR3 nucleotides are TGCGCCAGCAGAAAGGAAGCCGGAAACACCATATATTTT. V usage is TRBV5-1 and J usage is TRBJ1-3; D gene ambiguous. Germline V gene data show CDR1 as SGHRS and CDR2 as YFSETQ. The CDR3 contains 13 residues. Trimming removed 5 bases at V and 4 bases at J, with 10 bases between.

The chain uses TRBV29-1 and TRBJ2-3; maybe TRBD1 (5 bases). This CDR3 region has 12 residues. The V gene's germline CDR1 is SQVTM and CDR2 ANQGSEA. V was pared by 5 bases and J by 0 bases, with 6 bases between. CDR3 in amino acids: CSVQGSTDTQYF. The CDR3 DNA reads TGCAGCGTTCAGGGTAGCACAGATACGCAGTATTTT.

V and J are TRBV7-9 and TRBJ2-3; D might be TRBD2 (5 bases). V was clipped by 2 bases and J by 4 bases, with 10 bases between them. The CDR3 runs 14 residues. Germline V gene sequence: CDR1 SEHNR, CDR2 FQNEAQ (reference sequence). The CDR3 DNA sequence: TGTGCCAGCAGCTTAACACTAGGAGCAGATACGCAGTATTTT. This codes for CASSLTLGADTQYF.

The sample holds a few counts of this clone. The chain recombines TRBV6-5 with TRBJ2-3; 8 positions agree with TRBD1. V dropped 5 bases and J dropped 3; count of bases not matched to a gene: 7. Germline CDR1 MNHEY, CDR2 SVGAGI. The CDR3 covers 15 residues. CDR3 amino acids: CASSLTGEITDTQYF. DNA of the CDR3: TGTGCCAGCAGTCTGACAGGGGAGATTACAGATACGCAGTATTTT.